These 24 T cell receptor beta chains share one sample of origin, sequenced in a study of cytomegalovirus exposure and HLA in healthy donors. Assay: immunoSEQ multiplex PCR; the TCRdb copy retains only in-frame clones and omits some. The sample holds about 120,000 clones, 80% to 90% seen once. Sequencing was performed on PBMCs. Receptors were obtained from a woman younger than 30 in good health and CMV-seronegative.

This chain uses TRBV6-5 with TRBJ1-5, with no clear D. The V gene's germline CDR1 is MNHEY and CDR2 SVGAGI. V was trimmed by 6 bases and J by 7 bases, leaving 13 bases between them. This CDR3 contains 13 residues. CDR3 in amino acids: CASSAAPRQPQHF. As DNA, the CDR3 is TGTGCCAGCAGCGCAGCCCCCAGGCAGCCCCAGCATTTT.

This chain uses TRBV5-1 with TRBJ2-2, with TRBD1 identical over 7 bases. Germline trimming cut 0 bases from V and 0 bases from J; bases unmatched to any gene: 2. Germline values: CDR1 SGHRS, CDR2 YFSETQ. The CDR3 has 16 amino acids. CDR3 sequence reads: CASSLGDSSNTGELFF. In nucleotides, the CDR3 is TGCGCCAGCAGCTTGGGGGACAGCTCGAACACCGGGGAGCTGTTTTTT.

The genes are TRBV28 and TRBJ1-5; 8 bases line up with TRBD1. Germline CDR1 reads MDHEN; CDR2 reads SYDVKM. The length of the CDR3 is 14 residues. Losses at the gene ends were 10 bases for V and 4 bases for J; bases not matched to a gene: 9. CDR3 region: CANGQGMRNQPQHF. The DNA for the CDR3 is TGTGCCAACGGACAGGGAATGCGAAATCAGCCCCAGCATTTT.

The rearrangement joins TRBV28 to TRBJ1-2, with 10 bases that match TRBD1. This CDR3 contains 16 residues. Germline lookup yields CDR1 MDHEN and CDR2 SYDVKM. Trimming cost V 5 bases and J 4 bases; bases outside gene matches: 10. CDR3 protein: CASSVRRTGGGYGYTF. In DNA, the CDR3 is TGTGCCAGCAGTGTACGTAGGACAGGGGGGGGCTATGGCTACACCTTC.

The V and J genes are TRBV6-1 and TRBJ2-1; the D is unclear. The CDR3 is made up of 15 amino acids. The ends were cut back, 2 bases at V and 1 base at J, with 9 bases in the middle. Germline CDR1 and CDR2: MNHNS and SASEGT. CDR3 sequence (DNA): TGTGCCAGCAGTGAATTGCCCGAGTCCTACAATGAGCAGTTCTTC. It translates to CASSELPESYNEQFF.

The gene calls are TRBV27 and TRBJ2-3, with 10 positions matching TRBD2. This CDR3 has 14 amino acids. Germline trimming cut 6 bases from V and 5 bases from J; bases unmatched to any gene: 5. Germline assignment: CDR1 MNHEY and CDR2 SMNVEV (reference sequence). CDR3 in amino acids: CASSGLADLDTQYF. The CDR3 bases are TGTGCCAGCAGCGGACTAGCGGACCTAGATACGCAGTATTTT.

V and J are TRBV5-6 and TRBJ2-6, with 8 bases that match TRBD1. Losses at the gene ends were 4 bases for V and 5 bases for J; bases not matched to a gene: 8. CDR3 length: 16 amino acids. The V gene's germline CDR1 is SGHDT and CDR2 YYEEEE. CDR3 nucleotide sequence: TGTGCCAGCAGCACGGGACAGGACCCTAGGGCCAACGTCCTGACTTTC. Translated, it gives CASSTGQDPRANVLTF. Combining the CDR3 with reference TRBV5-6 and TRBJ2-6 gives the whole variable domain DAGVTQSPTHLIKTRGQQVTLRCSPKSGHDTVSWYQQALGQGPQFIFQYYEEEERQRGNFPDRFSGHQFPNYSSELNVNALLLGDSALYLCASSTGQDPRANVLTFGAGSRLTVL.

The rearrangement joins TRBV9 to TRBJ1-1; 7 bases are a match to TRBD1. Trimming removed 4 bases from V and 1 base from J; junction bases left unmatched: 4. CDR1 is SGDLS, CDR2 YYNGEE, per germline. The CDR3 extends over 14 amino acids. The CDR3 loop is CASSIGQANTEAFF. The CDR3 DNA sequence: TGTGCCAGCAGCATTGGACAGGCGAACACTGAAGCTTTCTTT.

The V and J genes are TRBV18 and TRBJ2-3, with D possibly TRBD2 on 6 matching bases. Germline V gives CDR1 KGHSH, CDR2 LQKENI. The CDR3 length is 16 residues. V lost 0 bases to trimming and J lost 2 bases, with 12 bases between them. The CDR3 here is CASSPPVGGVTDTQYF. CDR3 coding DNA: TGTGCCAGCTCACCACCGGTCGGGGGAGTCACAGATACGCAGTATTTT.

This chain connects TRBV28 to TRBJ1-1, with D tentatively TRBD1 (5 bases). V lost 0 bases to trimming and J lost 1 base, with 12 bases between them. Germline CDR1 reads MDHEN; CDR2 reads SYDVKM. This CDR3 has 16 amino acids. This CDR3 is CASSLWGGGSNTEAFF. Written as DNA, the CDR3 is TGTGCCAGCAGTTTATGGGGGGGAGGCTCGAACACTGAAGCTTTCTTT.

The V gene is TRBV5-1, the J gene TRBJ1-2; TRBD1 agrees at 9 bases. From germline, CDR1 is SGHRS and CDR2 YFSETQ. The V segment lost 4 bases and the J segment 9 bases; nucleotides outside the gene matches: 7. The CDR3 sequence is 13 residues long. The CDR3, as DNA: TGCGCCAGCAGCCCGGACAGGGGCGGGAGCTACACCTTC. Translating it yields CASSPDRGGSYTF.

The V and J genes are TRBV6-5 and TRBJ1-1; TRBD1 is a possible D gene (6 bases). This CDR3 has 14 amino acids. Germline V gene data show CDR1 as MNHEY and CDR2 as SVGAGI. Trimming removed 6 bases at V and 2 bases at J, with 13 bases between. CDR3 coding DNA: TGTGCCAGCAGGACCCCCAGGGGTAACACTGAAGCTTTCTTT. Translating it yields CASRTPRGNTEAFF.

The V gene is TRBV7-9, the J gene TRBJ1-2; a possible D gene is TRBD1 (5 bases). This CDR3 region has 13 residues. CDR1 SEHNR and CDR2 FQNEAQ come from the germline V gene (reference sequence). V lost 0 bases and J 6 bases, leaving 8 bases between the germline ends. The CDR3: CASSLATANGYTF. In DNA form, the CDR3 reads TGTGCCAGCAGCTTAGCGACAGCCAATGGCTACACCTTC. Combining the CDR3 with reference TRBV7-9 and TRBJ1-2 gives the whole variable domain DTGVSQNPRHKITKRGQNVTFRCDPISEHNRLYWYRQTLGQGPEFLTYFQNEAQLEKSRLLSDRFSAERPKGSFSTLEIQRTEQGDSAMYLCASSLATANGYTFGSGTRLTVV.

The V and J genes are TRBV4-3 and TRBJ2-5; 8 nucleotides line up with TRBD2. Germline V gene lookup returns CDR1 LGHNA and CDR2 YSLEER. The CDR3 loop spans 15 amino acids. V lost 1 base, J lost 5 bases, and 6 bases stayed unmatched. CDR3 sequence: CASSQVWREEETQYF. The CDR3 DNA sequence: TGCGCCAGCAGCCAAGTCTGGCGGGAGGAGGAGACCCAGTACTTC.

This clone has just a few counts. The chain carries TRBV6-1 and TRBJ2-7; 7 bases line up with TRBD2. CDR3 size: 12 residues. V was clipped by 10 bases and J by 4 bases; unmatched bases: 7. Germline lookup yields CDR1 MNHNS and CDR2 SASEGT. CDR3 nucleotides: TGTGCCACGCGCCAGGGAGGGTACGAGCAGTACTTC. Translating it yields CATRQGGYEQYF.

This clone was seen only once. The V and J genes are TRBV5-1 and TRBJ2-5, with 7 bases fitting TRBD1. This CDR3 is built from 15 residues. The V gene's germline CDR1 is SGHRS and CDR2 YFSETQ. V was pared by 4 bases and J by 1 base, with 7 bases of the junction left unmatched. DNA of the CDR3: TGCGCCAGCAGCGCCACAGGGGTCGCCCAAGAGACCCAGTACTTC. Amino acids: CASSATGVAQETQYF.

In its sample, this clone was seen once. The chain is built from TRBV6-5 and TRBJ1-2; weak D call: TRBD1 (5 bases). Trimming took off 2 bases at V and 6 bases at J, with 10 bases between the two ends. The V gene's germline CDR1 is MNHEY and CDR2 SVGAGI. This CDR3 comprises 13 residues. CDR3 protein: CASSYRQGDGYTF. DNA for the CDR3: TGTGCCAGCAGTTACCGGCAGGGCGATGGCTACACCTTC.

The sample holds one count of this clone. The chain couples TRBV27 to TRBJ2-1; 11 nucleotides line up with TRBD2. Looked up from germline, CDR1 is MNHEY and CDR2 is SMNVEV (reference sequence). The CDR3 totals 13 residues. Trimming took 6 bases from V and 8 from J; bases not matched to a gene: 3. The CDR3 loop reads CASRLAGGDEQFF. In nucleotides, the CDR3 is TGTGCCAGCAGGCTAGCGGGAGGCGATGAGCAGTTCTTC.

The rearrangement uses TRBV30 and TRBJ2-2; 7 bases match TRBD2. The CDR3 has 14 amino acids. Per germline, CDR1 GTSNPN and CDR2 SVGIG (reference sequence). The junction had 1 base not matched to a gene; V was cut back by 3 bases and J by 0 bases. DNA for the CDR3: TGTGCCTGGAGGGGACTACCGAACACCGGGGAGCTGTTTTTT. Protein product: CAWRGLPNTGELFF.

The CDR3 sequence is CAISGVGLAGGSDTQYF. The CDR3 bases are TGTGCCATCAGTGGCGTCGGACTAGCGGGGGGTTCAGATACGCAGTATTTT. The genes are TRBV10-3 and TRBJ2-3; 14 nucleotides align to TRBD2. The V gene's germline CDR1 is ENHRY and CDR2 SYGVKD. This CDR3 has 17 residues. The V gene end was trimmed by 4 bases and the J gene end by 4 bases; junction bases not matched to a gene: 7.

This clone was found once. The chain joins TRBV5-1 to TRBJ1-3; D is perhaps TRBD1 (6 bases). V shed 4 bases and J shed 2 bases, with 10 bases lying between them. CDR3 length: 14 residues. CDR1 is SGHRS, CDR2 YFSETQ, per germline. As DNA, the CDR3 is TGCGCCAGCAGCCTACAGGGCACTGGAAACACCATATATTTT. This encodes CASSLQGTGNTIYF.

This chain uses TRBV18 with TRBJ2-7; 7 bases align to TRBD1. J gave up 0 bases and V 6 bases, and 5 bases lay outside the gene matches. CDR1 and CDR2 (germline): KGHSH, LQKENI. The length of the CDR3 is 14 residues. The CDR3 protein is CASSMDRTSYEQYV. Written as DNA, the CDR3 is TGTGCCAGCTCGATGGACAGGACCTCCTACGAGCAGTACGTC.

The gene calls are TRBV7-2 and TRBJ2-7, with 9 bases matching TRBD2. Germline CDR1 is SGHTA and CDR2 is FQGNSA. The CDR3 sequence is 15 residues long. V dropped 5 bases and J dropped 7; count of bases not matched to a gene: 12. Here the CDR3 DNA reads TGTGCCAGCAGCGACAGAGCGGGGGGTCCTGGAGAGCAGTACTTC. As protein: CASSDRAGGPGEQYF.

The genes are TRBV5-4 and TRBJ2-2; possible D gene TRBD1, 5 bases. The V end was cut by 5 bases, the J end by 5 bases, with 16 bases between. The CDR3 sequence is 15 residues long. Germline V gene sequence: CDR1 SGHNT, CDR2 YYREEE (reference sequence). The CDR3 sequence: CASSPKTVGTGELFF. Here the CDR3 DNA reads TGTGCCAGCAGTCCCAAGACAGTAGGTACCGGGGAGCTGTTTTTT.